The following is a T cell receptor (beta chain) sequence with its context. Using immunoSEQ multiplex PCR, the repertoire was profiled, and TCRdb retains in-frame clones only, with some absent. The sample records approximately 170,000 clones, over 75% being singletons. The data belong to a study of blood T cell repertoires in COVID-19. Study as a whole: The origin of the acute and convalescent COVID-19 samples was the United States, Italy and Spain.

Looked up from germline, CDR1 is SGHNT and CDR2 is YYREEE (reference sequence). V was pared by 4 bases and J by 8 bases, with 11 bases of the junction left unmatched. This CDR3 is built from 14 residues. This sequence joins TRBV5-4 and TRBJ1-2; 7 nucleotides match TRBD1. The sequencing sample was made of peripheral blood. This clonotype was sampled from a man aged 55 to 70 who had recovered from COVID-19. The CDR3 DNA follows: TGTGCCAGCAGCCCGTGGAACCAGGGGGAAGGCTACACCTTC. Its protein is CASSPWNQGEGYTF.